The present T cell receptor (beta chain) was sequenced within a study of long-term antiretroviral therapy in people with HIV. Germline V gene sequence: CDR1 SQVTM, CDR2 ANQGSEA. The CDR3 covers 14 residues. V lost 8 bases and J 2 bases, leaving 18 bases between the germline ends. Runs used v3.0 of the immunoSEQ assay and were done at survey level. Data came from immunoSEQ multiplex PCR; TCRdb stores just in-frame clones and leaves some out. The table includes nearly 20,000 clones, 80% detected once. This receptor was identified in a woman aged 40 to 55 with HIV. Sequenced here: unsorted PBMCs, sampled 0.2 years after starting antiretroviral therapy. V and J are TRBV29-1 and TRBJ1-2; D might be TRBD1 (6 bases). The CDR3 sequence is CSIPSGHLNYGYTF. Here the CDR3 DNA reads TGCAGCATTCCCTCGGGACACCTAAACTATGGCTACACCTTC.